The 11 T cell receptor beta chains in this list originate from one sample, sequenced in a study of T-cell memory formation after mild COVID-19. MiXCR, applied by TCRdb to the 5' RACE reads, yields one record per CDR3 protein. The data contain roughly 220,000 distinct CDR3 sequences, about 9.2% of them singletons. The sequenced sample was PBMCs or a T cell subset sorted from them (not recorded which). Receptor source: a man aged 18 to 30 who had mild COVID-19 (a few samples of this study predate the infection). Cell type and time point are not known.

The V gene is TRBV10-3, the J gene TRBJ2-7; D unclear. With 2 bases removed from V and 0 bases from J, the gap between germline ends came to 8 bases. The CDR3 length is 14 residues. Germline CDR1 and CDR2: ENHRY and SYGVKD. The CDR3 DNA is TGTGCCATCAGTGAGGGGCGCTTCTCCTACGAGCAGTACTTC. It is translated as CAISEGRFSYEQYF.

The rearrangement joins TRBV6-6 to TRBJ1-5, with 9 bases matching TRBD1. Germline CDR1 reads MNHNY; CDR2 reads SVGAGI (reference sequence). The CDR3 loop spans 15 amino acids. J was trimmed by 6 bases and V by 6 bases; bases with no gene match: 9. The CDR3, as DNA: TGTGCCAGCAGGCACCGGGACAGGGAAAGTCAGCCCCAGCATTTT. This gives the protein CASRHRDRESQPQHF.

This clonotype was counted ten times or more. This sequence joins TRBV5-1 and TRBJ2-2, with 8 bases that match TRBD1. This CDR3 comprises 16 residues. Germline trimming cut 2 bases from V and 3 bases from J; bases unmatched to any gene: 6. The germline V gene encodes CDR1 SGHRS and CDR2 YFSETQ. The DNA of the CDR3 is TGCGCCAGCAGCTTTGGACAGGGATGGGACACCGGGGAGCTGTTTTTT. It encodes CASSFGQGWDTGELFF. Using reference TRBV5-1 and TRBJ2-2 for the parts outside the CDR3, the full variable domain is KAGVTQTPRYLIKTRGQQVTLSCSPISGHRSVSWYQQTPGQGLQFLFEYFSETQRNKGNFPGRFSGRQFSNSRSEMNVSTLELGDSALYLCASSFGQGWDTGELFFGEGSRLTVL.

The chain links TRBV5-6 to TRBJ2-3; no clear D. Germline CDR1 SGHDT, CDR2 YYEEEE. Trimming left V 4 bases short and J 10 bases short, with 13 bases between. The CDR3 totals 12 residues. CDR3 sequence: CASSINTASQYF. CDR3 bases: TGTGCCAGCAGCATCAACACGGCGTCGCAGTATTTT.

The chain has TRBV12-3 or TRBV12-4 and TRBJ1-3, with D perhaps TRBD1 (6 bases). This CDR3 is 13 amino acids long. V was shortened by 11 bases and J by 4 bases, with 15 bases between the two germline ends. The CDR3 loop is CAGYRGSGNTIYF. DNA of the CDR3: TGTGCCGGATATAGGGGGTCCGGAAACACCATATATTTT.

The V gene is TRBV27, the J gene TRBJ2-3; 8 bases are shared with TRBD2. The CDR3 totals 14 residues. Losses at the gene ends were 6 bases for V and 4 bases for J; bases not matched to a gene: 6. Germline CDR1 reads MNHEY; CDR2 reads SMNVEV (reference sequence). CDR3 protein: CASRDGGGSDTQYF. DNA for the CDR3: TGTGCCAGCAGAGACGGGGGGGGGTCAGATACGCAGTATTTT.

This clonotype was detected ten times or more. Here the CDR3 DNA reads TGTGCCAGCAGTTTGTGGGGAACGCAGTCTAACTATGGCTACACCTTC. It translates to CASSLWGTQSNYGYTF. The chain couples TRBV27 to TRBJ1-2; D is undetermined. Germline loops: CDR1 MNHEY, CDR2 SMNVEV (reference sequence). V was clipped by 3 bases and J by 0 bases, with 14 bases between them. This CDR3 has 16 amino acids.

The chain uses TRBV11-2 and TRBJ1-2, with D possibly TRBD1 on 5 matching bases. Germline V CDR1 and CDR2: SGHAT, FQNNGV. The germline V and J ends were trimmed by 4 bases and 4 bases, with 13 bases remaining between them. This CDR3 region has 14 residues. The CDR3 loop is CASSSPGRSYGYTF. In nucleotides, the CDR3 is TGTGCCAGCAGCTCCCCGGGACGGAGCTATGGCTACACCTTC.

The rearrangement uses TRBV28 and TRBJ2-1; D ambiguous. Germline V gene data show CDR1 as MDHEN and CDR2 as SYDVKM. Trimming removed 3 bases from V and 5 bases from J, with 5 bases in between. The CDR3 is made up of 12 amino acids. The CDR3 spells CASSLLHNEQFF. CDR3 DNA sequence: TGTGCCAGCAGTTTGCTCCACAATGAGCAGTTCTTC.

The V gene is TRBV7-2, the J gene TRBJ1-4; D unclear. There are 12 residues in the CDR3. V lost 3 bases to trimming and J lost 5 bases, with 4 bases between them. Germline V gene sequence: CDR1 SGHTA, CDR2 FQGNSA. The CDR3 DNA is TGTGCCAGCAGCTTCCAGAATGAAAAACTGTTTTTT. Amino acids: CASSFQNEKLFF.

About this clonotype: Given a much more abundant clone one base away, this may be a read error. The rearrangement joins TRBV24-1 to TRBJ2-1, with D perhaps given as TRBD1 or TRBD2 (5 bases each). This CDR3 is built from 16 residues. Germline CDR1 is KGHDR and CDR2 is SFDVKD. The CDR3 bases are TGTGCCGCCAGTGACTACATGGGGCTTTCTGGGAATGAGCAGTTCTTC. Protein sequence: CAASDYMGLSGNEQFF.